A single sample is the source of the 9 T cell receptor beta chains below, sequenced in a study of blood T cell repertoires in COVID-19. Sequencing was performed with immunoSEQ multiplex PCR; in TCRdb, only in-frame clones are kept and a portion is missing. The sample holds around 300,000 clones, 89% seen once. The sample taken for sequencing was peripheral blood. The receptors come from a woman aged 40 to 50 who had recovered from COVID-19.

This clone was seen a few times. The chain employs TRBV19 and TRBJ1-1; TRBD1 agrees at 9 bases. Germline values: CDR1 LNHDA, CDR2 SQIVND (reference sequence). V lost 5 bases to trimming and J lost 2 bases; unmatched junction nucleotides: 6. The CDR3 extends over 15 amino acids. CDR3 DNA sequence: TGTGCCAGTAGTCATCTGACAGGGGGTAACACTGAAGCTTTCTTT. This translates into CASSHLTGGNTEAFF. Based on the CDR3 plus reference TRBV19 and TRBJ1-1, the full variable domain is DGGITQSPKYLFRKEGQNVTLSCEQNLNHDAMYWYRQDPGQGLRLIYYSQIVNDFQKGDIAEGYSVSREKKESFPLTVTSAQKNPTAFYLCASSHLTGGNTEAFFGQGTRLTVV.

This clone was seen only once. The V and J genes are TRBV19 and TRBJ2-5; TRBD2 aligns across 7 bases. V shed 3 bases, J shed 3 bases, and the junction held 10 bases outside the gene matches. The CDR3 is 16 residues long. Per germline, CDR1 LNHDA and CDR2 SQIVND (reference sequence). DNA for the CDR3: TGTGCCAGTAGTATCCACAGCGGGACTATTAAAGAGACCCAGTACTTC. This sequence encodes CASSIHSGTIKETQYF.

This rearrangement joins TRBV29-1 to TRBJ2-3; 9 bases fit TRBD1. The germline V gene encodes CDR1 SQVTM and CDR2 ANQGSEA. J gave up 0 bases and V 7 bases, and 5 bases lay outside the gene matches. The length of the CDR3 is 14 residues. CDR3 region: CSGNGQGSTDTQYF. The CDR3 nucleotides read TGCAGCGGAAACGGACAGGGGAGCACAGATACGCAGTATTTT.

The gene calls are TRBV12-3 or TRBV12-4 and TRBJ2-3, with TRBD2 as a possible D gene (6 bases). V lost 8 bases to trimming and J lost 1 base, with 10 bases between them. The CDR3 is 13 amino acids. Written as DNA, the CDR3 is TGTGCCAGCTGGAGGGTGGGCACAGATACGCAGTATTTT. This translates into CASWRVGTDTQYF.

This clone was seen only a few times. The rearrangement joins TRBV19 to TRBJ2-1; D remains ambiguous. Germline V lookup: CDR1 LNHDA, CDR2 SQIVND (reference sequence). The CDR3 is made up of 13 amino acids. The V and J ends lost 5 bases and 1 base respectively, with 6 bases between them. The CDR3 DNA follows: TGTGCCAGTAGTGCTAGATCCTACAATGAGCAGTTCTTC. It translates to CASSARSYNEQFF.

The gene calls are TRBV19 and TRBJ1-2; D is unclear. Trimming took off 0 bases at V and 8 bases at J, with 13 bases between the two ends. This CDR3 has 14 amino acids. The germline CDR1 and CDR2 sequences are LNHDA and SQIVND (reference sequence). CDR3 nucleotide sequence: TGTGCCAGTAGTATAGATACGGGGAGTCGGGGCTACACCTTC. Protein product: CASSIDTGSRGYTF.

The chain couples TRBV19 to TRBJ1-1, with D unresolved. The V end lost 4 bases, the J end lost 1 base, and 10 bases lay between the germline ends. Germline V lookup: CDR1 LNHDA, CDR2 SQIVND (reference sequence). The CDR3 sequence is 14 residues long. CDR3 sequence reads: CASSREHGNTEAFF. The CDR3 DNA reads as TGTGCCAGTAGTAGAGAGCACGGGAACACTGAAGCTTTCTTT. The full variable domain, rest sourced from reference TRBV19 and TRBJ1-1, is DGGITQSPKYLFRKEGQNVTLSCEQNLNHDAMYWYRQDPGQGLRLIYYSQIVNDFQKGDIAEGYSVSREKKESFPLTVTSAQKNPTAFYLCASSREHGNTEAFFGQGTRLTVV.

The chain joins TRBV28 to TRBJ2-7; D may be TRBD1 (6 bases). The CDR3 is made up of 12 amino acids. Germline V gene lookup returns CDR1 MDHEN and CDR2 SYDVKM. V gave up 5 bases and J gave up 5 bases, with 10 bases separating them. The CDR3 loop is CASSTGSHEQYF. In DNA, the CDR3 is TGTGCCAGCAGTACAGGGAGTCACGAGCAGTACTTC.

This rearrangement joins TRBV9 to TRBJ1-6; D not resolved. Germline V lookup: CDR1 SGDLS, CDR2 YYNGEE. The V gene lost 4 bases and the J gene lost 11 bases, with 10 bases spanning the gap. The CDR3 runs 12 residues. Here the CDR3 DNA reads TGTGCCAGCAGCTCCCCGCGTACACCCCTCCACTTT. This translates into CASSSPRTPLHF.